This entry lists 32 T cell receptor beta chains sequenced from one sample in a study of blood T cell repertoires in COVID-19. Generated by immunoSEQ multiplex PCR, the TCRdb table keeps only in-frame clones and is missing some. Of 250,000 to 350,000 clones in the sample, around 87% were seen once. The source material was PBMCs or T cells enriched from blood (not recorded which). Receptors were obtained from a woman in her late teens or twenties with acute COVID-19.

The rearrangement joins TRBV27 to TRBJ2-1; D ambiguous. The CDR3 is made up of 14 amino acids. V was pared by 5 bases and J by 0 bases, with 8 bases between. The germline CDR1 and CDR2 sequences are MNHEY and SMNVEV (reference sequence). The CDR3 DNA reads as TGTGCCAGCAGTAAATCGAGCTCCTACAATGAGCAGTTCTTC. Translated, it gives CASSKSSSYNEQFF.

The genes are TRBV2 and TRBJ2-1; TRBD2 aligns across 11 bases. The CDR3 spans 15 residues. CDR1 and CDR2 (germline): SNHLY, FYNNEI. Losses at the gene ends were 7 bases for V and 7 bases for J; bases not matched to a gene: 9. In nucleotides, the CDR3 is TGTGCCAGCAATTACGTAGCGGGAGGGAGGAATGAGCAGTTCTTC. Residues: CASNYVAGGRNEQFF.

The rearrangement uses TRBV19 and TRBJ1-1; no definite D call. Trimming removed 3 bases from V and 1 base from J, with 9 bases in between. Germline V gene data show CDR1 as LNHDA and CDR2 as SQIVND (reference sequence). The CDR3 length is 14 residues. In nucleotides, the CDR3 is TGTGCCAGTAGTATCCAGACTTCGAACACTGAAGCTTTCTTT. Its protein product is CASSIQTSNTEAFF.

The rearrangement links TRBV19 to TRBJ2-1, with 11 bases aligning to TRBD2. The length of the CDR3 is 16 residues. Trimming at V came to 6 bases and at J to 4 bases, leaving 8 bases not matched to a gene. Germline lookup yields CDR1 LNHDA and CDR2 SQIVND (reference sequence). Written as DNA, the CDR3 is TGTGCCAGTAGCGAAAGGACTAGCGGGTATTACAATGAGCAGTTCTTC. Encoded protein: CASSERTSGYYNEQFF.

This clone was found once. CDR3 DNA sequence: TGTGCCAGCAGTGAACAGGTTGCCTACGAGCAGTACTTC. Its protein product is CASSEQVAYEQYF. The chain joins TRBV2 to TRBJ2-7, with D unclear. Germline V gene data show CDR1 as SNHLY and CDR2 as FYNNEI. The CDR3 extends over 13 amino acids. Trimming removed 2 bases from V and 2 bases from J, with 7 bases in between.

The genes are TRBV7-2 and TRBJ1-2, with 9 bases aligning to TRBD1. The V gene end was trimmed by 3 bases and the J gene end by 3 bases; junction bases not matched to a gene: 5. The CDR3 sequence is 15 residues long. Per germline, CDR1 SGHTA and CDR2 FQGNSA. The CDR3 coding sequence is TGTGCCAGCAGCTTGCAGGGACAGGGAGACTATGGCTACACCTTC. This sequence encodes CASSLQGQGDYGYTF.

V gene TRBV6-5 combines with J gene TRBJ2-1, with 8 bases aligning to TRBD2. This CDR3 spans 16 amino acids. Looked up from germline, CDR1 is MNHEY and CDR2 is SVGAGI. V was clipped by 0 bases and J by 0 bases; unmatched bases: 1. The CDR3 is CASSYSSGSSYNEQFF. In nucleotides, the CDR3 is TGTGCCAGCAGTTACTCGAGCGGGAGCTCCTACAATGAGCAGTTCTTC.

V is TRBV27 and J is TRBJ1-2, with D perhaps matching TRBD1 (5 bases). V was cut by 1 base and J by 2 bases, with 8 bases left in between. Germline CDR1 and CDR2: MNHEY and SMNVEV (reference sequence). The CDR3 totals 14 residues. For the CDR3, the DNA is TGTGCCAGCAGTTTATACCCAGGGAACTATGGCTACACCTTC. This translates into CASSLYPGNYGYTF.

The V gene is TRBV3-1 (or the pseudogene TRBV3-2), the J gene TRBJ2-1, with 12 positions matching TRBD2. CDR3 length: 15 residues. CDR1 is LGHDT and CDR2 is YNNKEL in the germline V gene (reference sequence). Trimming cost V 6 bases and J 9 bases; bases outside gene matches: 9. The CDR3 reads CASRVASGRAGEQFF. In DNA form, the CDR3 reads TGTGCCAGCAGGGTCGCTAGCGGGAGGGCCGGTGAGCAGTTCTTC.

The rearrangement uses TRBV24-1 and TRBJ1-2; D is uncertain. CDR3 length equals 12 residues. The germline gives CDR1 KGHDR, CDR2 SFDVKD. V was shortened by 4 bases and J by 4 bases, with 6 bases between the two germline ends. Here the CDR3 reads CATSDYSYGYTF. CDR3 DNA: TGTGCCACCAGTGACTACAGCTATGGCTACACCTTC.

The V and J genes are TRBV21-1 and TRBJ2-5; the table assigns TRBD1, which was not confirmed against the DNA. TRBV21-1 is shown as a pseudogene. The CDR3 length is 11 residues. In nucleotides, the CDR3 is TGTGCCAGCAGCACACAAGAGACCCAGTACTTC. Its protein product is CASSTQETQYF.

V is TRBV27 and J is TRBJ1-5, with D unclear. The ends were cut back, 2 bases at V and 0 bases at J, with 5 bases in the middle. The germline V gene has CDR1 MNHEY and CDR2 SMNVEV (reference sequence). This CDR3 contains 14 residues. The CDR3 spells CASSLAVSNQPQHF. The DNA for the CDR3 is TGTGCCAGCAGTTTAGCAGTTAGCAATCAGCCCCAGCATTTT.

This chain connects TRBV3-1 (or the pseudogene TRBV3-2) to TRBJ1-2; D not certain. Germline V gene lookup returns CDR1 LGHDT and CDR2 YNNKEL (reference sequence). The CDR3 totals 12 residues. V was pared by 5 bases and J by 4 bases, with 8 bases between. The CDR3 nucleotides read TGTGCCAGCAGCGTAGCGGGCTATGGCTACACCTTC. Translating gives CASSVAGYGYTF.

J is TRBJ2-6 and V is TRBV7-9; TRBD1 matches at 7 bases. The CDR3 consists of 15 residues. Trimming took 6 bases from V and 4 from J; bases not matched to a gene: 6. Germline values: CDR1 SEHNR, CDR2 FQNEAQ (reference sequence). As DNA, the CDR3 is TGTGCCAGCAGGGACAGGTCCTTGGGGGCCAACGTCCTGACTTTC. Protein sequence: CASRDRSLGANVLTF.

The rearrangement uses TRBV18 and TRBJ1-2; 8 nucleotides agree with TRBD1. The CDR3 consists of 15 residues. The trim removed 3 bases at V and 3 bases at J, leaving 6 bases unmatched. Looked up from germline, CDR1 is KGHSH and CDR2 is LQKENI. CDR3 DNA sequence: TGTGCCAGCTCACCTGGATTGACAGGGGACTATGGCTACACCTTC. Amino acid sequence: CASSPGLTGDYGYTF.

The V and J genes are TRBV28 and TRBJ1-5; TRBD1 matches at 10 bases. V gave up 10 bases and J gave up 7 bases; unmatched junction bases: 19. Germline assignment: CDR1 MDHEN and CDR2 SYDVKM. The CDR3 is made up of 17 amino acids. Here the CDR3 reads CATFSNTVDRGNQPQHF. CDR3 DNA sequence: TGTGCCACCTTTTCCAACACCGTGGACAGGGGGAACCAGCCCCAGCATTTT. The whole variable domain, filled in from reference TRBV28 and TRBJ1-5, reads DVKVTQSSRYLVKRTGEKVFLECVQDMDHENMFWYRQDPGLGLRLIYFSYDVKMKEKGDIPEGYSVSREKKERFSLILESASTNQTSMYLCATFSNTVDRGNQPQHFGDGTRLSIL.

The CDR3, as DNA: TGTGCCAGCAGTCCATCCCCCGGGACAGGGATAGTGAACACCTTC. This gives the protein CASSPSPGTGIVNTF. The chain carries TRBV28 and TRBJ1-2; TRBD1 matches 9 bases. V was clipped by 5 bases and J by 12 bases; unmatched bases: 16. Germline CDR1 MDHEN, CDR2 SYDVKM. CDR3 length: 15 residues.

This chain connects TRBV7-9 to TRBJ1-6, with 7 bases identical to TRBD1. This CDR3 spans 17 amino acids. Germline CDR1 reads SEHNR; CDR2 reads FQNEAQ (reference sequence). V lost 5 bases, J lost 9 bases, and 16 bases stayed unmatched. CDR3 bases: TGTGCCAGCAGCCTTTATGGGACAGTGGAATTTAGTTCACCCCTCCACTTT. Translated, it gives CASSLYGTVEFSSPLHF.

CDR3 nucleotides: TGTGCCACCAGTGACCTACAGGGTAGCTATGGCTACACCTTC. Translation gives CATSDLQGSYGYTF. The chain carries TRBV24-1 and TRBJ1-2; TRBD1 is a possible D gene (6 bases). The V gene lost 4 bases and the J gene lost 4 bases, with 12 bases spanning the gap. The germline V gene encodes CDR1 KGHDR and CDR2 SFDVKD. The CDR3 totals 14 residues.

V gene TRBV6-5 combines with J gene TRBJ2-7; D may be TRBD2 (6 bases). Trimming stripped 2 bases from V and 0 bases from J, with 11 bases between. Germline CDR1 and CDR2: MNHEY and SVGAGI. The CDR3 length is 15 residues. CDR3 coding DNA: TGTGCCAGCAGTTACGGGGACTCTAGCTCCTACGAGCAGTACTTC. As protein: CASSYGDSSSYEQYF.

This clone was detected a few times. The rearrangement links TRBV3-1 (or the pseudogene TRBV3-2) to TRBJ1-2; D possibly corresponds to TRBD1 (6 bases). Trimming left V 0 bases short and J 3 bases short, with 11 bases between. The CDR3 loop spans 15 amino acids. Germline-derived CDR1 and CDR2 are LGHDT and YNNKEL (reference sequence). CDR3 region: CASSQERQDYYGYTF. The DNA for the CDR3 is TGTGCCAGCAGCCAAGAAAGACAGGACTACTATGGCTACACCTTC.

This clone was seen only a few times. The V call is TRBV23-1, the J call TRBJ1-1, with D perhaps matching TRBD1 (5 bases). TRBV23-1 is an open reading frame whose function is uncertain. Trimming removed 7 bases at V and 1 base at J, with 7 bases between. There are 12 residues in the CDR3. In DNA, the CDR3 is TGCGCCAGCAAGACAGCGAACACTGAAGCTTTCTTT. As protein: CASKTANTEAFF.

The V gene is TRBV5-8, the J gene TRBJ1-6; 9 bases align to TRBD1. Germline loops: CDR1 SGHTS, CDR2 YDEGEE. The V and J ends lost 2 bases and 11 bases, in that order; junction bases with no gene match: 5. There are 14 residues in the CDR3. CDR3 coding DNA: TGTGCCAGCAGCTTCACAGGGGGCGAAGCACCCCTCCACTTT. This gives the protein CASSFTGGEAPLHF.

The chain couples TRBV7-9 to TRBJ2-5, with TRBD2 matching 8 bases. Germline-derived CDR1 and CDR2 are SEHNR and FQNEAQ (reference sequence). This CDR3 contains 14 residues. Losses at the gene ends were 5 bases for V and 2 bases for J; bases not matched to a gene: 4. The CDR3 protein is CASSLTSGQETQYF. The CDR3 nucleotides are TGTGCCAGCAGCCTCACTAGCGGACAAGAGACCCAGTACTTC.

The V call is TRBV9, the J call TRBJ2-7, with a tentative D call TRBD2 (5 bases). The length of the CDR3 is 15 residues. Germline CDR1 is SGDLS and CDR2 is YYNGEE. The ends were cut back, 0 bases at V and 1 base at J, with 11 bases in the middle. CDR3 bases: TGTGCCAGCAGCGTAGATCCGGGGAGATCCTACGAGCAGTACTTC. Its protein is CASSVDPGRSYEQYF.

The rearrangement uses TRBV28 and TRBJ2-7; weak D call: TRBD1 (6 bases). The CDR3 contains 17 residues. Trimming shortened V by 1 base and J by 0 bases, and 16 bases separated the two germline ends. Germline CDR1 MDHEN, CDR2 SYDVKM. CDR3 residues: CASSLFDTGSSSYEQYF. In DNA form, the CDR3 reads TGTGCCAGCAGTTTATTTGACACAGGGTCTAGCTCCTACGAGCAGTACTTC.

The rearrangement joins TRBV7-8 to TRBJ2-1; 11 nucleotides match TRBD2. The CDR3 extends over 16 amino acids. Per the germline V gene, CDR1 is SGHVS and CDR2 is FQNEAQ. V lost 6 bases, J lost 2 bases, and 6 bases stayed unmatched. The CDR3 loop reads CASSQGLAGPYNEQFF. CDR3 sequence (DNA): TGTGCCAGCAGTCAAGGACTAGCGGGTCCCTACAATGAGCAGTTCTTC.

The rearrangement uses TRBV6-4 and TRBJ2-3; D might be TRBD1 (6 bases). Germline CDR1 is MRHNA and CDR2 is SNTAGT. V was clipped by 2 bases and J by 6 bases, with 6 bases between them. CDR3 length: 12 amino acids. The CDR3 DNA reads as TGTGCCAGCAGTGACAGGGGGGATACGCAGTATTTT. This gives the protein CASSDRGDTQYF.

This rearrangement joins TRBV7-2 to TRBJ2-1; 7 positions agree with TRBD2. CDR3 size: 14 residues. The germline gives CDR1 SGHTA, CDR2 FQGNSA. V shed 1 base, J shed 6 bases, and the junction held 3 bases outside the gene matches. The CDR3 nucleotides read TGTGCCAGCAGCTTAGTGGGGACTATCAATGAGCAGTTCTTC. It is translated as CASSLVGTINEQFF.

CDR3 DNA sequence: TGCGCCAGCAGCCAAGACCATTGGGCAGGGCCCCCCTACAATGAGCAGTTCTTC. The encoded protein is CASSQDHWAGPPYNEQFF. The gene calls are TRBV4-1 and TRBJ2-1; maybe TRBD1 (5 bases). V dropped 0 bases and J dropped 2 bases, with 17 bases sitting between them. This CDR3 is 18 amino acids long. Germline CDR1 reads MGHRA; CDR2 reads YSYEKL.

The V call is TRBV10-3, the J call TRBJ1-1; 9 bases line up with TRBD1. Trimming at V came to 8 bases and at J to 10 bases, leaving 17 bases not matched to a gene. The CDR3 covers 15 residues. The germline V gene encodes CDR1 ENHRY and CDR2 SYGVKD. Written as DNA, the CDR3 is TGTGCCATCGGTTCGGGACAGGGTGAGGCAGTGGTAGCTTTCTTT. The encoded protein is CAIGSGQGEAVVAFF.

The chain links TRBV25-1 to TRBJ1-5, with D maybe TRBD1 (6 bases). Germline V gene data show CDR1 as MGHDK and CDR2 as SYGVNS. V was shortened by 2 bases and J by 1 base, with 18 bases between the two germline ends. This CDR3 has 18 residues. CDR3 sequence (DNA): TGTGCCAGCAGTGAAGGGGGGGGGCTAGGGAGGAGCAATCAGCCCCAGCATTTT. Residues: CASSEGGGLGRSNQPQHF.